This T cell receptor (beta chain) was profiled in a study of spatial heterogeneity in lung cancer. Study at large: There were consistently more beta-chain sequences detected than alpha-chain sequences.

TCRdb re-called the 5' RACE reads with MiXCR, one entry per CDR3 protein. Here the sample spans under 150,000 distinct CDR3 sequences, 10% to 14% being singletons. As for time point: blood at routine non-recurrence follow-up after resection. Unsorted whole RNA of tumor, nontumor lung or frozen PBMC was sequenced. Germline V gene lookup returns CDR1 SQVTM and CDR2 ANQGSEA. V was trimmed by 2 bases and J by 4 bases, leaving 7 bases between them. The CDR3 extends over 12 amino acids. This clonotype was sampled from a female donor with early-stage non-small cell lung cancer. J is TRBJ2-3 and V is TRBV29-1, with D perhaps TRBD2 (5 bases). Source: PBMCs, taken at follow-up. The CDR3 is CSVEPEADTQYF. The CDR3 DNA is TGCAGCGTTGAACCGGAGGCAGATACGCAGTATTTT.